The rows below give T cell receptor beta chains drawn from one sample of a study of blood T cells in healthy people across ages. In TCRdb, the 5' RACE reads were re-called with MiXCR into one record per CDR3 protein. The sample lists roughly 1.6 million distinct CDR3 sequences, 34% seen once, with about 11% in the top ten. The source material was blood. All receptors derive from a woman in her twenties or thirties in good health. The CDR3 runs from the conserved cysteine through the conserved F or W. Each record gives: D gene, V gene, J gene, clone size, CDR3 DNA, CDR3 protein. D genes are given only for firm matches. Only part of the rows carry a size: once, few, many, or a class if the clone is expanded.

>TRBD1|TRBV4-1|TRBJ1-6|few
TGCGCCAGCAGCCAAGTCCCGGGACAGAACTATAATTCACCCCTCCACTTT
CASSQVPGQNYNSPLHF
>TRBD1|TRBV19|TRBJ1-1|.
TGTGCCAGTAGTATTCCGGGACAGCTTGAAGCTTTCTTT
CASSIPGQLEAFF
>TRBD2|TRBV7-8|TRBJ2-1|.
TGTGCCAGCAGCTTACTAGCGGGAGGGCCTCAGTCCTACAATGAGCAGTTCTTC
CASSLLAGGPQSYNEQFF
>TRBD2|TRBV20-1|TRBJ2-1|.
TGCAGTGCTAGCCGACTGGAGCGGGAGATCAGGAATGAGCAGTTCTTC
CSASRLEREIRNEQFF
>.|TRBV28|TRBJ2-1|.
TGTGCCAGCAGTTCAGGGGTTCGGGAGCAGTTCTTC
CASSSGVREQFF
>TRBD2|TRBV20-1|TRBJ2-5|.
TGCAGTGCCAGAATCACTAGCGGCCAAGAGACCCAGTACTTC
CSARITSGQETQYF
>.|TRBV6-6|TRBJ2-1|.
TGTGCCAGCAGTTTAAGCTGCCAGTACTCCTACAATGAGCAGTTCTTC
CASSLSCQYSYNEQFF
>TRBD2|TRBV5-5|TRBJ2-2|.
TGTGCCAGCAGCTATCTAGCGGCGAACACCGGGGAGCTGTTTTTT
CASSYLAANTGELFF
>TRBD1|TRBV27|TRBJ1-1|.
TGTGCCAGCAGGGTCCGGGACAGGGGAGTTGCTTTCTTT
CASRVRDRGVAFF
>.|TRBV18|TRBJ2-3|few
TGTGCCACTGCCAGGATAGATACGCAGTATTTT
CATARIDTQYF
>.|TRBV9|TRBJ1-1|once
TGTGCCAGCAGCGTAGAGAGTGGGGGGAACACTGAAGCTTTCTTT
CASSVESGGNTEAFF
>.|TRBV4-1|TRBJ1-4|few
TGCGCCAGCAGCATCCTTATTAATGAAAAACTGTTTTTT
CASSILINEKLFF
>.|TRBV20-1|TRBJ2-7|many
TGCAGTGCTAGATCCCCGGGGACTTACGAGCAGTACTTC
CSARSPGTYEQYF
>TRBD1|TRBV12-3/TRBV12-4|TRBJ2-7|few
TGTGCCAGCAGCTCGACAGGGTGGTACGAGCAGTACTTC
CASSSTGWYEQYF